The 7 T cell receptor beta chains presented below share a single source sample, sequenced in a study of regulatory T cells in long-lasting Graves disease. The time point: persistent/refractory GD, antithyroid drugs over 5 years with positive TRAb. From PBMCs, RNA was extracted and then used to make the TCR library. Construction of TCR beta libraries relied on iRepertoire HTBI primers and on Arm-PCR targeting CDR3 regions. TCRdb used MiXCR to reprocess the multiplex PCR reads, holding one entry per CDR3 protein. Among about 460,000 distinct CDR3 sequences listed, 20% to 25% were seen once. The input for sequencing was peripheral blood mononuclear cells (PBMCs), taken when the disease was refractory, from a patient treated with antithyroid drugs. These receptors were taken from a female donor with Graves disease.

There are many counts of this clonotype. The V gene is TRBV6-1, the J gene TRBJ1-1; D uncertain. From germline, CDR1 is MNHNS and CDR2 SASEGT. The CDR3 has 13 residues. Trimming left V 6 bases short and J 3 bases short, with 11 bases between. CDR3 region: CASRRQRDTEAFF. The CDR3 bases are TGTGCCAGCAGACGGCAAAGAGACACTGAAGCTTTCTTT.

This clonotype was found many times. The CDR3 is CASRASSTDTQYF. The CDR3 coding sequence is TGTGCCAGCAGGGCGAGCTCCACAGATACGCAGTATTTT. The chain uses TRBV28 and TRBJ2-3, with no clear D. In germline, CDR1 is MDHEN, CDR2 SYDVKM. Trimming shortened V by 6 bases and J by 2 bases, and 9 bases separated the two germline ends. CDR3 size: 13 residues.

The chain links TRBV12-3 or TRBV12-4 to TRBJ1-4, with 7 bases that match TRBD1. CDR3 length: 15 amino acids. The J segment lost 7 bases and the V segment lost 6 bases, leaving 11 bases of the junction unmatched. The CDR3 coding sequence is TGTGCCAGCAGGGACAGCTTCCAGGGGGGTGAAAAACTGTTTTTT. Amino acids: CASRDSFQGGEKLFF.

This chain joins TRBV7-8 and TRBJ2-3; TRBD1 is a possible D gene (5 bases). The CDR3 sequence is 13 residues long. Looked up from germline, CDR1 is SGHVS and CDR2 is FQNEAQ. The V end was cut by 3 bases, the J end by 2 bases, with 6 bases between. CDR3 region: CASSLDNTDTQYF. CDR3 in DNA: TGTGCCAGCAGCTTGGACAACACAGATACGCAGTATTTT.

The table lists this clonotype with a few counts. The chain couples TRBV7-2 to TRBJ2-1; weak D call: TRBD1 (6 bases). Germline V gene lookup returns CDR1 SGHTA and CDR2 FQGNSA. CDR3 size: 16 residues. The germline V and J ends were trimmed by 4 bases and 7 bases, with 20 bases remaining between them. The CDR3 DNA follows: TGTGCCAGCAGCTCCCGGGACACAACGGCTTATAATGAGCAGTTCTTC. Protein sequence: CASSSRDTTAYNEQFF.

This clonotype occurred a few times. V is TRBV5-1 and J is TRBJ2-7; D gene ambiguous. The ends were cut back, 2 bases at V and 4 bases at J, with 10 bases in the middle. The CDR3 has 13 residues. CDR1 is SGHRS, CDR2 YFSETQ, per germline. The CDR3 DNA is TGCGCCAGCAGCTTAATCGAAGGGTACGAGCAGTACTTC. Amino acids: CASSLIEGYEQYF.

In its sample, this clonotype was seen many times. The genes are TRBV6-1 and TRBJ1-2; D not resolved. This CDR3 is 14 amino acids long. Germline V gives CDR1 MNHNS, CDR2 SASEGT. The germline V and J ends were trimmed by 0 bases and 5 bases, with 10 bases remaining between them. The CDR3 region is CASSEAGLGYGYTF. CDR3 DNA: TGTGCCAGCAGTGAAGCGGGCCTGGGGTATGGCTACACCTTC.